The 25 T cell receptor beta chains below all came from one sample that was sequenced in a study of identical twins. In TCRdb, the 5' RACE reads were re-called with MiXCR into one record per CDR3 protein. The sample yields around 1.7 million distinct CDR3 sequences, about 30% seen once. Sequenced input: cord blood. These TCRs come from a newborn girl in good health.

This chain uses TRBV11-2 with TRBJ2-7, with D perhaps matching TRBD2 (6 bases). Germline CDR1 SGHAT, CDR2 FQNNGV. With 5 bases removed from V and 0 bases from J, the gap between germline ends came to 11 bases. The CDR3 has 14 amino acids. DNA for the CDR3: TGTGCCAGCAGCGTCCGGGACTTCTCCTACGAGCAGTACTTC. Encoded protein: CASSVRDFSYEQYF.

V and J are TRBV12-3 or TRBV12-4 and TRBJ1-1; 8 bases map to TRBD1. This CDR3 is built from 14 residues. The V segment lost 3 bases and the J segment 7 bases; nucleotides outside the gene matches: 7. CDR3 residues: CASSFAGGVGEAFF. The CDR3 DNA reads TGTGCCAGCAGTTTTGCAGGGGGCGTGGGTGAAGCTTTCTTT.

This clonotype was picked up many times. The V gene is TRBV3-1, the J gene TRBJ2-3, with 9 nucleotides matching TRBD2. The CDR3 spans 15 residues. Per germline, CDR1 LGHDT and CDR2 YNNKEL (reference sequence). Trimming removed 3 bases from V and 4 bases from J; junction bases left unmatched: 5. The CDR3 sequence is CASSQISGSSDTQYF. The CDR3 DNA is TGTGCCAGCAGCCAGATTAGCGGGAGCTCAGATACGCAGTATTTT.

The chain carries TRBV27 and TRBJ1-6; 7 nucleotides line up with TRBD1. The CDR3 runs 15 residues. Germline assignment: CDR1 MNHEY and CDR2 SMNVEV (reference sequence). The J segment lost 5 bases and the V segment lost 4 bases, leaving 5 bases of the junction unmatched. In DNA form, the CDR3 reads TGTGCCAGCAGTTCCCCCGGGACAGATAATTCACCCCTCCACTTT. Amino acid sequence: CASSSPGTDNSPLHF.

The V gene is TRBV20-1, the J gene TRBJ1-2; D gene uncertain. Germline V lookup: CDR1 DFQATT, CDR2 SNEGSKA (reference sequence). V was shortened by 3 bases and J by 4 bases, with 9 bases between the two germline ends. The CDR3 runs to 12 residues. CDR3 amino acids: CSASRGFYGYTF. The CDR3 bases are TGCAGTGCTAGTCGGGGATTCTATGGCTACACCTTC.

This clonotype was counted only a few times. The chain couples TRBV11-1 to TRBJ2-3; the D gene is possibly TRBD2 (5 bases). The V end lost 2 bases, the J end lost 2 bases, and 14 bases lay between the germline ends. Germline CDR1 reads SGHAT; CDR2 reads FQDESV (reference sequence). The CDR3 is 16 residues long. The CDR3: CASSLIPAASTDTQYF. The DNA for the CDR3 is TGTGCCAGCAGCTTAATCCCAGCGGCGTCCACAGATACGCAGTATTTT.

In regard to this clonotype: A junction boundary mismatches the germline segment, possibly from a read error. V is TRBV29-1 and J is TRBJ1-4; no definite D call. Germline V gives CDR1 SQVTM, CDR2 ANQGSEA. The CDR3 totals 11 residues. In nucleotides, the CDR3 is TGCAGCGGTGGACTCGGTGAAGAACTGTTTTTT. It codes for CSGGLGEELFF.

The chain links TRBV14 to TRBJ2-4; TRBD1 is a possible D gene (6 bases). The J call is doubtful: the DNA matches TRBJ2-7 better. Germline V gene lookup returns CDR1 SGHDN and CDR2 FVKESK. The CDR3 has 12 residues. The CDR3 DNA sequence: TGTGCCAGCAGCGCACAGGGCCACGAGCAGTACTTC. Translation: CASSAQGHEQYF.

V and J are TRBV9 and TRBJ2-4; TRBD2 matches 10 bases. Germline lookup yields CDR1 SGDLS and CDR2 YYNGEE. The trim removed 3 bases at V and 13 bases at J, leaving 16 bases unmatched. CDR3 size: 16 residues. CDR3 residues: CASSAESGGGYNEQYF. CDR3 sequence (DNA): TGTGCCAGCAGCGCCGAAAGCGGGGGGGGTTACAATGAGCAGTACTTC. The full variable domain, rest sourced from reference TRBV9 and TRBJ2-4, is DSGVTQTPKHLITATGQRVTLRCSPRSGDLSVYWYQQSLDQGLQFLIQYYNGEERAKGNILERFSAQQFPDLHSELNLSSLELGDSALYFCASSAESGGGYNEQYFGAGTRLSVL.

This clonotype was counted a few times. The chain recombines TRBV20-1 with TRBJ2-7; 7 nucleotides match TRBD1. Trimming at V came to 3 bases and at J to 0 bases, leaving 8 bases not matched to a gene. The CDR3 contains 15 residues. In germline, CDR1 is DFQATT, CDR2 SNEGSKA (reference sequence). CDR3 amino acids: CSARTGPVGSYEQYF. CDR3 bases: TGCAGTGCTAGGACAGGGCCCGTGGGCTCCTACGAGCAGTACTTC.

CDR3 sequence: CASSIAGFGTDTQYF. CDR3 coding DNA: TGTGCCAGCAGCATAGCGGGATTCGGCACAGATACGCAGTATTTT. The chain carries TRBV12-3 or TRBV12-4 and TRBJ2-3, with TRBD2 matching over 8 bases. The CDR3 is 15 residues long. With 6 bases clipped from V and 1 base from J, the junction kept 6 bases outside the gene matches.

The J gene is TRBJ2-2, the V gene TRBV7-2; 7 nucleotides match TRBD1. The CDR3 is 15 residues long. V shed 5 bases and J 2 bases; nucleotides not matched to a gene: 5. The germline CDR1 and CDR2 sequences are SGHTA and FQGNSA. CDR3 in amino acids: CASSRGQVNTGELFF. In DNA, the CDR3 is TGTGCCAGCAGCCGCGGACAGGTCAACACCGGGGAGCTGTTTTTT.

This clonotype was counted a few times. The genes are TRBV7-2 and TRBJ2-5; the D gene is possibly TRBD2 (5 bases). V was shortened by 5 bases and J by 11 bases, with 15 bases between the two germline ends. The CDR3 contains 12 residues. Germline V gene data show CDR1 as SGHTA and CDR2 as FQGNSA. The CDR3 here is CASSDDYLEQYF. CDR3 in DNA: TGTGCCAGCAGCGACGACTATCTGGAGCAGTACTTC.

This clonotype was observed at least ten times. This rearrangement joins TRBV7-2 to TRBJ1-6, with TRBD1 matching 8 bases. CDR3 length equals 17 residues. J was trimmed by 4 bases and V by 2 bases; bases with no gene match: 7. In germline, CDR1 is SGHTA, CDR2 FQGNSA. CDR3 sequence (DNA): TGTGCCAGCAGCTTAAAGGGTAGACAGGGGTATAATTCACCCCTCCACTTT. The encoded protein is CASSLKGRQGYNSPLHF.

The chain joins TRBV4-1 to TRBJ2-2; TRBD1 matches at 8 bases. The V gene end was trimmed by 2 bases and the J gene end by 4 bases; junction bases not matched to a gene: 6. This CDR3 contains 16 residues. CDR1 and CDR2 from the germline V gene are MGHRA and YSYEKL. The CDR3 reads CASSQFRDRPTGELFF. The DNA of the CDR3 is TGCGCCAGCAGCCAATTCCGGGACAGGCCCACCGGGGAGCTGTTTTTT.

This clonotype came up a few times. One end of the junction varies from germline; a read error may be responsible. The chain uses TRBV6-6 and TRBJ2-7; TRBD2 is a possible D gene (6 bases). Germline V lookup: CDR1 MNHNY, CDR2 SVGAGI (reference sequence). The CDR3 has 14 amino acids. CDR3 loop: CASRNPRGSYEQYF. The DNA of the CDR3 is TGTGCCAGCAGGAACCCCCGGGGGTCCTATGAGCAGTACTTC.

This clonotype was observed a handful of times. The V gene is TRBV18, the J gene TRBJ2-6; D gene uncertain. V lost 2 bases to trimming and J lost 2 bases, with 7 bases between them. CDR1 is KGHSH, CDR2 LQKENI, per germline. The CDR3 extends over 15 amino acids. The DNA for the CDR3 is TGTGCCAGCTCACCATACCAGCCTGGGGCCAACGTCCTGACTTTC. Its protein product is CASSPYQPGANVLTF.

This chain uses TRBV12-3 or TRBV12-4 with TRBJ2-2; 10 bases agree with TRBD2. The V and J ends lost 5 bases and 4 bases, in that order; junction bases with no gene match: 4. The CDR3 is made up of 15 amino acids. The CDR3 DNA is TGTGCCAGCAGTCCGGGACTAGCGTCCACCGGGGAGCTGTTTTTT. Translation: CASSPGLASTGELFF.

Ten or more counts support this clonotype. V is TRBV29-1 and J is TRBJ2-7; 9 bases line up with TRBD1. Germline values: CDR1 SQVTM, CDR2 ANQGSEA. Trimming took 6 bases from V and 8 from J; bases not matched to a gene: 5. CDR3 length: 11 amino acids. The DNA for the CDR3 is TGCAGCGTGCCGGGACAGGGTCAGCAGTACTTC. It specifies CSVPGQGQQYF.

In DNA form, the CDR3 reads TGCAGCGTTGCGACTAGCGGGAGCTCCTACAATGAGCAGTTCTTC. Translation gives CSVATSGSSYNEQFF. The chain uses TRBV29-1 and TRBJ2-1, with 12 bases matching TRBD2. This CDR3 spans 15 amino acids. After removal of 4 bases from V and 0 bases from J, the junction contained 1 base not matched to a gene. Germline CDR1 is SQVTM and CDR2 is ANQGSEA.

This clonotype came up a few times. V usage is TRBV4-1 and J usage is TRBJ1-1, with a possible D match to TRBD1 (5 bases). The CDR3 has 15 residues. The germline V gene has CDR1 MGHRA and CDR2 YSYEKL. The V end lost 4 bases, the J end lost 7 bases, and 19 bases lay between the germline ends. CDR3 in amino acids: CASSLVTQGPLEAFF. The CDR3, as DNA: TGCGCCAGCAGCCTTGTCACCCAGGGACCCCTTGAAGCTTTCTTT.

The gene calls are TRBV29-1 and TRBJ1-3; 7 bases align to TRBD1. V was pared by 7 bases and J by 8 bases, with 8 bases of the junction left unmatched. The V gene's germline CDR1 is SQVTM and CDR2 ANQGSEA. This CDR3 has 12 amino acids. CDR3 sequence reads: CSAESQGDTIYF. As DNA, the CDR3 is TGCAGCGCTGAGTCGCAGGGGGACACCATATATTTT.

Note on this clonotype: This may stem from a read error, because a much larger clone lies one nucleotide away. The rearrangement links TRBV29-1 to TRBJ2-3; 14 nucleotides line up with TRBD2. Trimming took 4 bases from V and 4 from J; bases not matched to a gene: 7. The CDR3 covers 16 residues. The germline V gene has CDR1 SQVTM and CDR2 ANQGSEA. CDR3 protein: CSVVRTSGRPSDTQYF. The CDR3 coding sequence is TGCAGCGTTGTGAGGACTAGCGGGAGGCCCTCAGATACGCAGTATTTT.

This clonotype was found a few times. The chain employs TRBV6-5 and TRBJ1-2; a weak D match, TRBD1 (5 bases). This CDR3 has 18 residues. The V end lost 0 bases, the J end lost 6 bases, and 23 bases lay between the germline ends. Germline values: CDR1 MNHEY, CDR2 SVGAGI. DNA of the CDR3: TGTGCCAGCAGTTACTCGGCACGGGGCGCGCGGGATGGGGATGGCTACACCTTC. Protein sequence: CASSYSARGARDGDGYTF.

This clonotype was detected only a few times. This chain connects TRBV16 to TRBJ2-3; D unclear. The CDR3 loop spans 14 amino acids. Trimming cost V 5 bases and J 2 bases, with 11 bases left between them. Germline loops: CDR1 KGHSY, CDR2 FQNENV. CDR3 DNA sequence: TGTGCCAGCAGCGCCGGGTGGGACACAGATACGCAGTATTTT. Residues: CASSAGWDTDTQYF.